Below, 17 T cell receptor beta chains from the same sample are listed, as sequenced in a study of cytomegalovirus exposure and HLA in healthy donors. Vbeta (60) and Jbeta (13) primers were used in the PCR. Sequencing used immunoSEQ multiplex PCR; TCRdb keeps in-frame clones, though not all of them. This sample carries approximately 140,000 clones, around 80% of them seen once, and the ten largest clones take 1.8%. Sequenced sample: PBMCs. The receptors come from a woman in her forties or fifties in good health and CMV-seronegative.

To note about this clone: Germline and junction disagree at one end, which may indicate a read error. The chain has TRBV6-1 and TRBJ1-1, with 9 bases fitting TRBD1. This CDR3 is 12 amino acids long. The germline V gene encodes CDR1 MNHNS and CDR2 SASEGT. The CDR3 protein is CASSVGDRELVF. The CDR3 DNA reads as TGTGCCAGCAGTGTGGGGGACAGGGAATTGGTCTTT.

This clone was seen a few times. The chain has TRBV28 and TRBJ2-3; possible D gene TRBD1, 6 bases. The CDR3 totals 15 residues. Germline V lookup: CDR1 MDHEN, CDR2 SYDVKM. V was trimmed by 3 bases and J by 2 bases, leaving 12 bases between them. CDR3: CASSFLQGLTDTQYF. CDR3 in DNA: TGTGCCAGCAGTTTTCTACAGGGCCTCACAGATACGCAGTATTTT.

The genes are TRBV27 and TRBJ2-2; 10 nucleotides agree with TRBD2. V dropped 5 bases and J dropped 5; count of bases not matched to a gene: 8. Germline CDR1 and CDR2: MNHEY and SMNVEV (reference sequence). The CDR3 totals 16 residues. The CDR3 here is CASSPAGLALTGELFF. For the CDR3, the DNA is TGTGCCAGCAGTCCCGCGGGACTAGCGTTGACCGGGGAGCTGTTTTTT.

The J gene is TRBJ1-1, the V gene TRBV19, with TRBD1 identical over 11 bases. Losses at the gene ends were 8 bases for V and 10 bases for J; bases not matched to a gene: 15. Per the germline V gene, CDR1 is LNHDA and CDR2 is SQIVND (reference sequence). This CDR3 is built from 15 residues. The CDR3 loop reads CASQFLTGTGGGAFF. CDR3 coding DNA: TGTGCCAGTCAGTTCCTTACCGGGACAGGGGGGGGAGCTTTCTTT.

The chain recombines TRBV27 with TRBJ1-4; D is ambiguous. The CDR3 sequence is 17 residues long. Germline CDR1 is MNHEY and CDR2 is SMNVEV (reference sequence). Between the trimmed V and J ends, which lost 6 bases and 0 bases, there was a span of 17 bases. The CDR3 DNA is TGTGCCAGCAGAGTCTCAAAAACAGCCACAACTAATGAAAAACTGTTTTTT. Protein product: CASRVSKTATTNEKLFF.

The chain links TRBV15 to TRBJ1-1, with D perhaps TRBD1 (5 bases). The germline V and J ends were trimmed by 0 bases and 3 bases, with 8 bases remaining between them. CDR3 length: 14 residues. Germline CDR1 is LNHNV and CDR2 is YYDKDF (reference sequence). CDR3 sequence (DNA): TGTGCCACCAGCAGAGAACCGGGGGACACTGAAGCTTTCTTT. This gives the protein CATSREPGDTEAFF.

Comment on this clone: Other DNA sequences of this sample code for an identical CDR3. The chain has TRBV5-6 and TRBJ1-2; 7 bases align to TRBD1. The CDR3 runs 14 residues. The V gene's germline CDR1 is SGHDT and CDR2 YYEEEE. V was clipped by 0 bases and J by 2 bases; unmatched bases: 1. CDR3 in amino acids: CASSLGQGNYGYTF. CDR3 coding DNA: TGTGCCAGCAGCTTGGGACAGGGAAACTATGGCTACACCTTC.

This clone was picked up a small number of times. The CDR3 loop reads CASSTREVPHNEQFF. DNA of the CDR3: TGTGCCAGCAGCACTCGGGAGGTTCCCCACAATGAGCAGTTCTTC. The V call is TRBV7-9, the J call TRBJ2-1; 7 bases fit TRBD2. Trimming cost V 5 bases and J 5 bases; bases outside gene matches: 9. CDR3 length: 15 residues. Germline CDR1 and CDR2: SEHNR and FQNEAQ (reference sequence).

The CDR3, as DNA: TGCGCCAGCAGTCTGAGTTCCGGGACAGGGGGAAGTAATTCTGAAGCTTTCTTT. Residues: CASSLSSGTGGSNSEAFF. The V gene is TRBV23-1, the J gene TRBJ1-1, with 11 nucleotides matching TRBD1. TRBV23-1 is reported as an ORF; its role is uncertain. Trimming at V came to 4 bases and at J to 6 bases, leaving 16 bases not matched to a gene. This CDR3 is built from 18 residues.

The CDR3, as DNA: TGTGCCAGCAGTACAGCGGGAGAAACAACAGATACGCAGTATTTT. Encoded protein: CASSTAGETTDTQYF. The V gene is TRBV6-4, the J gene TRBJ2-3; 8 bases are a match to TRBD2. This CDR3 is 15 amino acids long. Germline CDR1 is MRHNA and CDR2 is SNTAGT. Losses at the gene ends were 5 bases for V and 3 bases for J; bases not matched to a gene: 7.

This sequence joins TRBV5-5 and TRBJ2-7; D perhaps matches TRBD1 (7 bases). CDR1 and CDR2 from the germline V gene are SGHKS and YYEKEE (reference sequence). V lost 4 bases and J lost 4, with 18 bases in between. CDR3 size: 15 residues. The CDR3 DNA reads TGTGCCAGCAGCCCGGAGGCAGGGGGGATGTACGAGCAGTACTTC. The encoded protein is CASSPEAGGMYEQYF.

The V gene is TRBV7-2, the J gene TRBJ1-1; D unclear. Germline V gene sequence: CDR1 SGHTA, CDR2 FQGNSA. The CDR3 loop spans 14 amino acids. Between the trimmed V and J ends, which lost 1 base and 4 bases, there was a span of 10 bases. CDR3 bases: TGTGCCAGCAGCTTAGGAGGCCTGGGCACTGAAGCTTTCTTT. Translated, it gives CASSLGGLGTEAFF.

This sequence joins TRBV19 and TRBJ1-1; D is possibly TRBD1 (5 bases). V was shortened by 1 base and J by 2 bases, with 11 bases between the two germline ends. The CDR3 extends over 15 amino acids. Germline assignment: CDR1 LNHDA and CDR2 SQIVND (reference sequence). The DNA of the CDR3 is TGTGCCAGTAGTATAGGTGGGGCATATAACACTGAAGCTTTCTTT. This codes for CASSIGGAYNTEAFF.

This clone showed up just once. The chain recombines TRBV9 with TRBJ2-4; 10 bases match TRBD1. Germline V lookup: CDR1 SGDLS, CDR2 YYNGEE. The CDR3 runs 15 residues. V was clipped by 3 bases and J by 7 bases; unmatched bases: 7. The CDR3 sequence is CASSEGQGKWNIQYF. CDR3 DNA: TGTGCCAGCAGCGAGGGACAGGGGAAATGGAACATTCAGTACTTC.

V usage is TRBV5-4 and J usage is TRBJ1-3; TRBD1 matches 8 bases. Germline CDR1 and CDR2: SGHNT and YYREEE (reference sequence). V shed 1 base, J shed 3 bases, and the junction held 3 bases outside the gene matches. This CDR3 region has 15 residues. CDR3 protein: CASSLTGGGGNTIYF. The CDR3 DNA reads TGTGCCAGCAGCTTGACAGGGGGGGGTGGAAACACCATATATTTT.

The DNA for the CDR3 is TGTGCCGGGGGGACAGGGGATGGGAATGAGCAGTTCTTC. It codes for CAGGTGDGNEQFF. V and J are TRBV19 and TRBJ2-1, with TRBD1 identical over 10 bases. Trimming removed 11 bases from V and 7 bases from J; junction bases left unmatched: 8. Germline V gene lookup returns CDR1 LNHDA and CDR2 SQIVND (reference sequence). The CDR3 runs to 13 residues. Combining the CDR3 with reference TRBV19 and TRBJ2-1 gives the whole variable domain DGGITQSPKYLFRKEGQNVTLSCEQNLNHDAMYWYRQDPGQGLRLIYYSQIVNDFQKGDIAEGYSVSREKKESFPLTVTSAQKNPTAFYLCAGGTGDGNEQFFGPGTRLTVL.

This chain joins TRBV5-1 and TRBJ2-7; D not resolved. The CDR3 sequence is 13 residues long. Between the trimmed V and J ends, which lost 4 bases and 0 bases, there was a span of 8 bases. Germline values: CDR1 SGHRS, CDR2 YFSETQ. As DNA, the CDR3 is TGCGCCAGCAGCCTGACTGTCTCCTACGAGCAGTACTTC. The encoded protein is CASSLTVSYEQYF.